The TCR beta chain described here comes from a study of blood T cell repertoires in COVID-19. V gave up 0 bases and J gave up 0 bases, with 9 bases separating them. Germline loops: CDR1 LGHDT, CDR2 YNNKEL (reference sequence). This CDR3 spans 16 amino acids. Per the original methods: For nucleated cells, counts were estimated from reference gene primer amplification. The data were produced by immunoSEQ multiplex PCR, yet TCRdb's version contains in-frame clones alone and is incomplete. V, J and clone size were drawn from that table, and D and trimming were deduced from the DNA. The sample includes around 250,000 clones, 65% to 85% of them seen just once.

Sequencing used peripheral blood. The receptor's source is an elderly man with acute or convalescent COVID-19. The gene calls are TRBV3-1 (or the pseudogene TRBV3-2) and TRBJ2-1, with unresolved D. In DNA form, the CDR3 reads TGTGCCAGCAGCCAAGACGTAGATGCCTCCTACAATGAGCAGTTCTTC. Translating it yields CASSQDVDASYNEQFF.